These T cell receptor beta chains were read from a single sample in a study of cytomegalovirus exposure and HLA in healthy donors. Libraries were prepared by immunoSEQ multiplex PCR; TCRdb keeps only in-frame clonotypes and omits some of them. The sample includes hundreds of thousands of clones, over 60% of them seen just once. Sequenced sample: PBMCs. These receptors came from a man aged 18 to 29 in good health and CMV-seronegative. Both conserved end residues are part of each CDR3. The D gene is left open where the match is weak. Not every row has a clone size; where given, it reads once, few, many or a size class.

abundance: .
v_gene: TRBV7-8
d_gene: TRBD1
j_gene: TRBJ1-3
CDR3nt: TGTGCCAGCAGCTCAGGGACAGGGGCGGGAAACACCATATATTTT
CDR3aa: CASSSGTGAGNTIYF

abundance: .
v_gene: TRBV28
d_gene: TRBD1
j_gene: TRBJ2-5
CDR3nt: TGTGCCAGCAGTTTTCGGACAGGGGTCTACCAAGAGACCCAGTACTTC
CDR3aa: CASSFRTGVYQETQYF

abundance: .
v_gene: TRBV6-5
d_gene: TRBD2
j_gene: TRBJ2-1
CDR3nt: TGTGCCAGCAGTTCCGACGGACTAGCGGGAGGAAATGAGCAGTTCTTC
CDR3aa: CASSSDGLAGGNEQFF

abundance: .
v_gene: TRBV11-2
d_gene: .
j_gene: TRBJ2-1
CDR3nt: TGTGCCAGCAGCTTAAGGGTCGGGATTTACAATGAGCAGTTCTTC
CDR3aa: CASSLRVGIYNEQFF

abundance: .
v_gene: TRBV28
d_gene: TRBD2
j_gene: TRBJ2-1
CDR3nt: TGTGCCAGCACTCGGGGGGACTCCTACAATGAGCAGTTCTTC
CDR3aa: CASTRGDSYNEQFF

abundance: .
v_gene: TRBV6-5
d_gene: .
j_gene: TRBJ1-2
CDR3nt: TGTGCCAGCAGCCCCCGGGGAAACTATGGCTACACCTTC
CDR3aa: CASSPRGNYGYTF

abundance: few
v_gene: TRBV5-1
d_gene: .
j_gene: TRBJ2-1
CDR3nt: TGCGCCAGCAGCCTAACGACTAGCTCCTACAATGAGCAGTTCTTC
CDR3aa: CASSLTTSSYNEQFF

abundance: .
v_gene: TRBV7-9
d_gene: TRBD1
j_gene: TRBJ1-1
CDR3nt: TGTGCCAGCAGCTTAGCGAGGGACAGGGGGCGCGGCACTGAAGCTTTCTTT
CDR3aa: CASSLARDRGRGTEAFF

abundance: few
v_gene: TRBV2
d_gene: .
j_gene: TRBJ2-5
CDR3nt: TGTGCCAGCAGTGAACAGGGGAACCAAGAGACCCAGTACTTC
CDR3aa: CASSEQGNQETQYF

abundance: .
v_gene: TRBV10-1
d_gene: .
j_gene: TRBJ1-3
CDR3nt: TGCGCCAGCACGGGACACTTCAGCCCTCCGGGCTCTGGAAACACCATATATTTT
CDR3aa: CASTGHFSPPGSGNTIYF

abundance: .
v_gene: TRBV4-2
d_gene: .
j_gene: TRBJ2-7
CDR3nt: TGTGCCAGCAGCCAAGGGGTCGGGATTGACGAGCAGTACTTC
CDR3aa: CASSQGVGIDEQYF

abundance: .
v_gene: TRBV2
d_gene: TRBD2
j_gene: TRBJ2-7
CDR3nt: TGTGCCAGCAGAAGACAACTAGCGGGTGATTACGAGCAGTACTTC
CDR3aa: CASRRQLAGDYEQYF

abundance: .
v_gene: TRBV30
d_gene: .
j_gene: TRBJ1-1
CDR3nt: TGTGCTAAGGGGGGGACGAACACTGAAGCTTTCTTT
CDR3aa: CAKGGTNTEAFF

abundance: few
v_gene: TRBV27
d_gene: .
j_gene: TRBJ1-1
CDR3nt: TGTGCCAGCAGTTTAAGGGGGAACACTGAAGCTTTCTTT
CDR3aa: CASSLRGNTEAFF

abundance: .
v_gene: TRBV27
d_gene: .
j_gene: TRBJ2-7
CDR3nt: TGTGCCAGCAGTTTATTCAGGGATCGAGAGCAGTACTTC
CDR3aa: CASSLFRDREQYF

abundance: .
v_gene: TRBV30
d_gene: .
j_gene: TRBJ2-7
CDR3nt: TGTGCCTGGAGTGGACTAGCCTACGAGCAGTACTTC
CDR3aa: CAWSGLAYEQYF

abundance: .
v_gene: TRBV5-1
d_gene: TRBD2
j_gene: TRBJ2-7
CDR3nt: TGCGCCAGCAGCTACCGGGACTATCTTATGAACGAGCAGTACTTC
CDR3aa: CASSYRDYLMNEQYF

abundance: .
v_gene: TRBV19
d_gene: .
j_gene: TRBJ1-4
CDR3nt: TGTGCCAGTAGTATAGACAGGTTTGAAAAACTGTTTTTT
CDR3aa: CASSIDRFEKLFF

abundance: .
v_gene: TRBV28
d_gene: TRBD2
j_gene: TRBJ2-1
CDR3nt: TGTGCCAGCAGTCCTACGCGGGCCGGGGGGAGGGGCGATGAGCAGTTCTTC
CDR3aa: CASSPTRAGGRGDEQFF

abundance: .
v_gene: TRBV7-9
d_gene: .
j_gene: TRBJ2-1
CDR3nt: TGTGCCAGCATATTTAGGGGAAACGGGGGTGAGCAGTTCTTC
CDR3aa: CASIFRGNGGEQFF

abundance: .
v_gene: TRBV2
d_gene: TRBD1
j_gene: TRBJ2-2
CDR3nt: TGTGCCAGCAGTACCGGGACAGCCAACACCGGGGAGCTGTTTTTT
CDR3aa: CASSTGTANTGELFF

abundance: few
v_gene: TRBV6-1
d_gene: .
j_gene: TRBJ1-5
CDR3nt: TGTGCCAGCACCCAGGCGGGGGTTAAGCCCCAGCATTTT
CDR3aa: CASTQAGVKPQHF

abundance: .
v_gene: TRBV7-9
d_gene: .
j_gene: TRBJ1-2
CDR3nt: TGTGCCAGCAGCTTACAGGGAGGAGGCTACACCTTC
CDR3aa: CASSLQGGGYTF

abundance: .
v_gene: TRBV6-4
d_gene: .
j_gene: TRBJ1-5
CDR3nt: TGTGCCAGCAGTGACTCGAGGCGAGGGCAGCCCCAGCATTTT
CDR3aa: CASSDSRRGQPQHF

abundance: .
v_gene: TRBV9
d_gene: TRBD1
j_gene: TRBJ2-5
CDR3nt: TGTGCCAGCAGCGCTGGGGACAGGCAAGAGACCCAGTACTTC
CDR3aa: CASSAGDRQETQYF

abundance: once
v_gene: TRBV7-2
d_gene: TRBD1
j_gene: TRBJ2-4
CDR3nt: TGTGCCAGCAGCGCCAGGACAGGGGGCGGTTTAAACATTCAGTACTTC
CDR3aa: CASSARTGGGLNIQYF

abundance: .
v_gene: TRBV5-1
d_gene: .
j_gene: TRBJ2-3
CDR3nt: TGCGCCAGCAGCTTGCCAAGCGGGTCCACAGATACGCAGTATTTT
CDR3aa: CASSLPSGSTDTQYF

abundance: .
v_gene: TRBV29-1
d_gene: TRBD1
j_gene: TRBJ2-1
CDR3nt: TGCAGCGTTGATCCCGGACAGGGGCTCGGCTACAATGAGCAGTTCTTC
CDR3aa: CSVDPGQGLGYNEQFF

abundance: few
v_gene: TRBV9
d_gene: .
j_gene: TRBJ2-3
CDR3nt: TGTGCCAGCAGCCTTTCCGGGACATACACAGATACGCAGTATTTT
CDR3aa: CASSLSGTYTDTQYF

abundance: .
v_gene: TRBV4-1
d_gene: TRBD1
j_gene: TRBJ1-4
CDR3nt: TGCGCCAGCAGCCTCGGCGGGACAGCCGCGGAAAAACTGTTTTTT
CDR3aa: CASSLGGTAAEKLFF

abundance: .
v_gene: TRBV14
d_gene: .
j_gene: TRBJ2-7
CDR3nt: TGTGCCAACAGCCAAGGCCGGACATCTTTATACGAGCAGTACTTC
CDR3aa: CANSQGRTSLYEQYF

abundance: .
v_gene: TRBV18
d_gene: .
j_gene: TRBJ2-2
CDR3nt: TGTGCCAGCTCGCCCGTTCGAGTCGACACCGGGGAGCTGTTTTTT
CDR3aa: CASSPVRVDTGELFF

abundance: .
v_gene: TRBV7-3
d_gene: TRBD2
j_gene: TRBJ2-7
CDR3nt: TGTGCCAGCAGCTTAGCGGGAGGGCCTTACGAGCAGTACTTC
CDR3aa: CASSLAGGPYEQYF

abundance: .
v_gene: TRBV11-2
d_gene: .
j_gene: TRBJ2-3
CDR3nt: TGTGCCAGCAGCTTAGATAGTCTCCCGAAAGAGTATTTT
CDR3aa: CASSLDSLPKEYF

abundance: .
v_gene: TRBV6-5
d_gene: TRBD1
j_gene: TRBJ2-7
CDR3nt: TGTGCCAGCAAGATACAGGGGGCCTCCTACGAGCAGTACTTC
CDR3aa: CASKIQGASYEQYF

abundance: .
v_gene: TRBV6-5
d_gene: TRBD1
j_gene: TRBJ2-3
CDR3nt: TGTGCCAGTCGTTCTTGGGGACAGGGGACAGATACGCAGTATTTT
CDR3aa: CASRSWGQGTDTQYF

abundance: .
v_gene: TRBV29-1
d_gene: TRBD1
j_gene: TRBJ1-5
CDR3nt: TGCAGCGTTATACAGGGGGATCAGCCCCAGCATTTT
CDR3aa: CSVIQGDQPQHF

abundance: once
v_gene: TRBV19
d_gene: TRBD1
j_gene: TRBJ1-5
CDR3nt: TGTGCCAGTGGTATCCGCCGGACAGGGTCCATTAGCAATCAGCCCCAGCATTTT
CDR3aa: CASGIRRTGSISNQPQHF

abundance: .
v_gene: TRBV5-4
d_gene: .
j_gene: TRBJ2-4
CDR3nt: TGTGCCAGCAGCTTGGGGACAGATAAAGCCAAAAACATTCAGTACTTC
CDR3aa: CASSLGTDKAKNIQYF